Included here is one T cell receptor (beta chain) sequence, with context. These data belong to a study of shared clonotypes between healthy human individuals. TCRdb's table, derived via immunoSEQ multiplex PCR, lists solely in-frame clones and lacks some. The table records 2 million to 2.5 million clones, 85% to 95% of them present only once. V lost 2 bases, J lost 8 bases, and 24 bases lay in between. Germline CDR1 SGHTA, CDR2 FQGTGA. The CDR3 spans 17 residues. The rearrangement uses TRBV7-3 and TRBJ1-2; D is possibly TRBD1 (6 bases). This TCR was recovered from a man aged 18 to 30 in good health. Some clones in this sample may be carry-over from other donors' samples. Sequenced material: naive CD4+ T cells from PBMCs. Subset meaning: CD45RA+ positively selected. Written as DNA, the CDR3 is TGTGCCAGCAGCTTAGCTACGATCAGAAACAGGGTAAGCGGCTACACCTTC. Its protein is CASSLATIRNRVSGYTF.